The 5 T cell receptor beta chains reported below all come from one sample, sequenced in a study of T cells after yellow fever vaccination. Via MiXCR, TCRdb re-called the 5' RACE reads, giving one row per CDR3 protein. The sample yields about 69,000 distinct CDR3 sequences, 5.9% seen once. The specimen was CD4+ T cells sorted from PBMCs, collected around 16 days after the first yellow fever vaccination. These receptors were obtained from a man younger than 35 who received the YFV17D yellow fever vaccine.

This clonotype was recorded at least ten times. Written as DNA, the CDR3 is TGCGCCAGCAGCTTGCAAAGCGGGGAGGACGAGCAGTACTTC. Protein product: CASSLQSGEDEQYF. The rearrangement uses TRBV5-1 and TRBJ2-7; TRBD2 aligns across 7 bases. Germline values: CDR1 SGHRS, CDR2 YFSETQ. Losses at the gene ends were 1 base for V and 5 bases for J; bases not matched to a gene: 6. This CDR3 comprises 14 residues.

In this sample, this clonotype turned up many times. The rearrangement joins TRBV7-2 to TRBJ2-7; D gene uncertain. V lost 4 bases, J lost 3 bases, and 13 bases lay in between. Germline-derived CDR1 and CDR2 are SGHTA and FQGNSA. CDR3 length: 14 amino acids. Here the CDR3 DNA reads TGTGCCAGCAGCTCACGGACCCTAGACTACGAGCAGTACTTC. Protein product: CASSSRTLDYEQYF.

Many counts were recorded for this clonotype. This chain connects TRBV5-4 to TRBJ2-3, with D hard to call. With 1 base removed from V and 2 bases from J, the gap between germline ends came to 2 bases. Germline lookup yields CDR1 SGHNT and CDR2 YYREEE (reference sequence). The CDR3 has 12 amino acids. The CDR3 spells CASSLNTDTQYF. In DNA, the CDR3 is TGTGCCAGCAGCTTGAACACAGATACGCAGTATTTT.

This clonotype was observed at least ten times. V and J are TRBV12-5 and TRBJ2-5; 7 bases line up with TRBD1. Germline loops: CDR1 LGHNT, CDR2 FRNRAP. The CDR3 totals 15 residues. Trimming at V came to 1 base and at J to 1 base, leaving 3 bases not matched to a gene. In nucleotides, the CDR3 is TGTGCTAGTGGTTTGGGGGACAGTACCCAAGAGACCCAGTACTTC. Its translation is CASGLGDSTQETQYF.

This clonotype has a count of ten or more. The gene calls are TRBV10-3 and TRBJ1-5, with D perhaps matching TRBD1 (5 bases). The CDR3 length is 14 residues. Germline V gives CDR1 ENHRY, CDR2 SYGVKD. V lost 10 bases to trimming and J lost 1 base, with 14 bases between them. For the CDR3, the DNA is TGTGCCACCACACGGGACGTGAGCAATCAGCCCCAGCATTTT. The encoded protein is CATTRDVSNQPQHF.